The present T cell receptor beta chain was sequenced within a study of blood T cell repertoires in COVID-19. The overall study: Samples taken during acute and convalescent COVID-19 were collected in the United States, Italy and Spain. PBMCs, B-cell-depleted T cells, or T cells provided the cDNA or gDNA that made up the material.

Sequenced by immunoSEQ multiplex PCR; TCRdb stores in-frame clones only, minus some. Of 320,000 or so clones listed, approximately 84% were seen once; the top ten hold roughly 0.94%. Assignment of participants to cohorts was predicated upon participant-reported clinical history. J was trimmed by 6 bases and V by 3 bases; bases with no gene match: 10. Germline values: CDR1 MDHEN, CDR2 SYDVKM. The CDR3 runs 15 residues. J is TRBJ1-2 and V is TRBV28; 7 bases map to TRBD1. The material sequenced was PBMCs or T cells enriched from blood (not recorded which). The TCR originated in a woman aged 25 to 39 who had recovered from COVID-19. The CDR3 DNA sequence: TGTGCCAGCAGTTTCTTAATGACAGGGAAACATGGCTACACCTTC. Its protein is CASSFLMTGKHGYTF.